These 3 T cell receptor beta chains were all obtained from the same sample, sequenced in a study of T cell clones after liver transplantation. Profiled with immunoSEQ multiplex PCR; TCRdb holds only in-frame clones, not every one. The sample records about 6,100 clones, approximately 81% being singletons. This material consisted of CD8+ T cells from blood, taken before liver transplant. All receptors come from a human donor who received a liver transplant.

J is TRBJ2-4 and V is TRBV9, with 8 nucleotides matching TRBD1. The CDR3 contains 16 residues. The germline gives CDR1 SGDLS, CDR2 YYNGEE. The ends lost 4 bases at V and 2 bases at J; junction bases unmatched: 8. In DNA form, the CDR3 reads TGTGCCAGCAGCCCTATGACAGGGGAGTCCAAAAACATTCAGTACTTC. It codes for CASSPMTGESKNIQYF.

The genes are TRBV5-1 and TRBJ2-6, with TRBD1 matching over 8 bases. The germline gives CDR1 SGHRS, CDR2 YFSETQ. V trimming: 1 base; J trimming: 0 bases; junction bases outside the gene matches: 6. CDR3 length: 18 amino acids. Here the CDR3 reads CASSLRQGLISGANVLTF. The CDR3 bases are TGCGCCAGCAGCTTGAGACAGGGGCTAATCTCTGGGGCCAACGTCCTGACTTTC.

The chain employs TRBV5-4 and TRBJ2-5, with D perhaps TRBD1 (6 bases). The length of the CDR3 is 16 residues. V was clipped by 4 bases and J by 2 bases, with 18 bases between them. CDR1 and CDR2 from the germline V gene are SGHNT and YYREEE (reference sequence). CDR3 loop: CASSKDPGVRQETQYF. The CDR3 DNA reads TGTGCCAGCAGCAAGGACCCAGGGGTTAGGCAAGAGACCCAGTACTTC. Drawing the rest from reference TRBV5-4 and TRBJ2-5, the complete variable domain is ETGVTQSPTHLIKTRGQQVTLRCSSQSGHNTVSWYQQALGQGPQFIFQYYREEENGRGNFPPRFSGLQFPNYSSELNVNALELDDSALYLCASSKDPGVRQETQYFGPGTRLLVL.